This is a list of T cell receptor beta chains from one sample in a study of CD8 T cells in Susac syndrome. TCRdb re-called the immunoSEQ multiplex PCR reads through MiXCR, storing one row per CDR3 protein. The sample holds around 170,000 distinct CDR3 sequences, about 95% seen once. What was sequenced was CD8+ T cells from PBMCs. These receptors came from a human donor with multiple sclerosis. CDR3s include the opening cysteine and the closing phenylalanine or tryptophan. Fields, in order: CDR3 protein, CDR3 DNA, CDR3 length, clone size, J gene, V gene, D gene. D genes are given only for firm matches. Clone sizes are given selectively: once, few, many, or a class where the clone is expanded.

cdr3_aa: CASSLVSYNEQFF; cdr3_nt: TGTGCCAGCAGCTTGGTTTCCTACAATGAGCAGTTCTTC; cdr3_length: 13; clone_size: few; j_call: TRBJ2-1; v_call: TRBV7-9; d_call: NA
cdr3_aa: CSASKGTGELFF; cdr3_nt: TGCAGTGCTAGCAAGGGCACCGGGGAGCTGTTTTTT; cdr3_length: 12; clone_size: NA; j_call: TRBJ2-2; v_call: TRBV20-1; d_call: NA
cdr3_aa: CASSLTVGNEQFF; cdr3_nt: TGCGCCAGCAGCCTAACGGTGGGGAATGAGCAGTTCTTC; cdr3_length: 13; clone_size: NA; j_call: TRBJ2-1; v_call: TRBV5-1; d_call: NA
cdr3_aa: CSARDLGAGLADNEQFF; cdr3_nt: TGCAGTGCTAGAGACCTGGGGGCCGGGCTAGCGGACAATGAGCAGTTCTTC; cdr3_length: 17; clone_size: NA; j_call: TRBJ2-1; v_call: TRBV20-1; d_call: NA
cdr3_aa: CASSHHRDKIWGQETQYF; cdr3_nt: TGTGCCAGCAGCCATCACCGGGACAAAATATGGGGTCAAGAGACCCAGTACTTC; cdr3_length: 18; clone_size: NA; j_call: TRBJ2-5; v_call: TRBV14; d_call: NA
cdr3_aa: CILPRGNTEAFF; cdr3_nt: TGCATCCTCCCCAGGGGAAACACTGAAGCTTTCTTT; cdr3_length: 12; clone_size: NA; j_call: TRBJ1-1; v_call: TRBV20-1; d_call: NA
cdr3_aa: CASSHRTGLTEAFF; cdr3_nt: TGTGCCAGCAGCCACCGGACAGGTCTCACTGAAGCTTTCTTT; cdr3_length: 14; clone_size: once; j_call: TRBJ1-1; v_call: TRBV3-1; d_call: TRBD1
cdr3_aa: CSATRRGAYNEQFF; cdr3_nt: TGCAGTGCCACGCGGCGGGGGGCTTACAATGAGCAGTTCTTC; cdr3_length: 14; clone_size: NA; j_call: TRBJ2-1; v_call: TRBV20-1; d_call: TRBD2
cdr3_aa: CATSRELAGPYNEQFF; cdr3_nt: TGTGCCACCAGCAGAGAGTTAGCGGGGCCCTACAATGAGCAGTTCTTC; cdr3_length: 16; clone_size: NA; j_call: TRBJ2-1; v_call: TRBV15; d_call: TRBD2
cdr3_aa: CASSYLTHNEQFF; cdr3_nt: TGCGCCAGCAGCTACCTGACGCACAATGAGCAGTTCTTC; cdr3_length: 13; clone_size: once; j_call: TRBJ2-1; v_call: TRBV4-1; d_call: NA
cdr3_aa: CASSFSGLTYEQYF; cdr3_nt: TGTGCCAGCAGTTTTTCCGGCCTAACCTACGAGCAGTACTTC; cdr3_length: 14; clone_size: NA; j_call: TRBJ2-7; v_call: TRBV27; d_call: NA
cdr3_aa: CASSDAYEQYF; cdr3_nt: TGTGCCAGCAGTGACGCCTACGAGCAGTACTTC; cdr3_length: 11; clone_size: few; j_call: TRBJ2-7; v_call: TRBV27; d_call: NA
cdr3_aa: CAWARDSTDTQYF; cdr3_nt: TGTGCCTGGGCCCGGGACAGCACAGATACGCAGTATTTT; cdr3_length: 13; clone_size: NA; j_call: TRBJ2-3; v_call: TRBV30; d_call: NA
cdr3_aa: CASSQGGGRLGTEAFF; cdr3_nt: TGTGCCAGCAGCCAAGGGGGGGGGCGGCTGGGCACTGAAGCTTTCTTT; cdr3_length: 16; clone_size: NA; j_call: TRBJ1-1; v_call: TRBV3-1; d_call: NA
cdr3_aa: CASSRGGNEQFF; cdr3_nt: TGTGCCAGCTCACGTGGGGGCAATGAGCAGTTCTTC; cdr3_length: 12; clone_size: NA; j_call: TRBJ2-1; v_call: TRBV18; d_call: NA
cdr3_aa: CASRSGKTQYF; cdr3_nt: TGTGCCAGCAGGTCGGGCAAGACCCAGTACTTC; cdr3_length: 11; clone_size: NA; j_call: TRBJ2-5; v_call: TRBV6-5; d_call: NA
cdr3_aa: CASSYLGTGNNEQFF; cdr3_nt: TGTGCCAGCAGCTACCTCGGGACAGGGAACAATGAGCAGTTCTTC; cdr3_length: 15; clone_size: NA; j_call: TRBJ2-1; v_call: TRBV7-9; d_call: TRBD1
cdr3_aa: CASSKTKDEQFF; cdr3_nt: TGTGCCAGCAGCAAAACCAAAGATGAGCAGTTCTTC; cdr3_length: 12; clone_size: NA; j_call: TRBJ2-1; v_call: TRBV12-3/TRBV12-4; d_call: NA
cdr3_aa: CASSKDREYYEQYF; cdr3_nt: TGTGCCAGCAGTAAGGACCGGGAATACTACGAGCAGTACTTC; cdr3_length: 14; clone_size: NA; j_call: TRBJ2-7; v_call: TRBV12-3/TRBV12-4; d_call: NA
cdr3_aa: CSVESLGDTEAFF; cdr3_nt: TGCAGCGTTGAAAGTCTAGGGGACACTGAAGCTTTCTTT; cdr3_length: 13; clone_size: NA; j_call: TRBJ1-1; v_call: TRBV29-1; d_call: NA
cdr3_aa: CASSLGVNRGYEQYF; cdr3_nt: TGTGCCAGCAGCTTAGGGGTTAACAGGGGCTACGAGCAGTACTTC; cdr3_length: 15; clone_size: NA; j_call: TRBJ2-7; v_call: TRBV11-2; d_call: TRBD1
cdr3_aa: CASSVDWGDYEQYF; cdr3_nt: TGTGCCAGCAGCGTAGATTGGGGTGACTACGAGCAGTACTTC; cdr3_length: 14; clone_size: once; j_call: TRBJ2-7; v_call: TRBV9; d_call: NA
cdr3_aa: CASSGLLASSYNEQFF; cdr3_nt: TGTGCCAGCAGTGGTTTACTAGCGAGCTCCTACAATGAGCAGTTCTTC; cdr3_length: 16; clone_size: once; j_call: TRBJ2-1; v_call: TRBV2; d_call: TRBD2
cdr3_aa: CASSWTSGTKETQYF; cdr3_nt: TGTGCCAGCAGCTGGACTAGCGGAACTAAAGAGACCCAGTACTTC; cdr3_length: 15; clone_size: NA; j_call: TRBJ2-5; v_call: TRBV7-2; d_call: TRBD2
cdr3_aa: CSAMPGQGRETQYF; cdr3_nt: TGCAGTGCAATGCCGGGACAGGGTAGGGAGACCCAGTACTTC; cdr3_length: 14; clone_size: NA; j_call: TRBJ2-5; v_call: TRBV20-1; d_call: TRBD1
cdr3_aa: CASSQDGNEQYF; cdr3_nt: TGCGCCAGCAGCCAAGACGGCAACGAGCAGTACTTC; cdr3_length: 12; clone_size: once; j_call: TRBJ2-7; v_call: TRBV4-1; d_call: NA
cdr3_aa: CASSQTPGQGAYEQYF; cdr3_nt: TGCGCCAGCAGTCAAACCCCGGGACAGGGGGCTTACGAGCAGTACTTC; cdr3_length: 16; clone_size: NA; j_call: TRBJ2-7; v_call: TRBV23-1; d_call: TRBD1
cdr3_aa: CATSRDTNPNEQFF; cdr3_nt: TGTGCCACCAGCAGAGATACTAACCCCAATGAGCAGTTCTTC; cdr3_length: 14; clone_size: NA; j_call: TRBJ2-1; v_call: TRBV15; d_call: NA
cdr3_aa: CASSPKNTGELFF; cdr3_nt: TGTGCCAGCAGCCCCAAGAACACCGGGGAGCTGTTTTTT; cdr3_length: 13; clone_size: NA; j_call: TRBJ2-2; v_call: TRBV9; d_call: NA
cdr3_aa: CASSLVSNSYEQYF; cdr3_nt: TGTGCCAGCAGCTTAGTCTCCAATTCCTACGAGCAGTACTTC; cdr3_length: 14; clone_size: NA; j_call: TRBJ2-7; v_call: TRBV11-2; d_call: NA
cdr3_aa: CASSVVGTSGDEQFF; cdr3_nt: TGTGCCAGCAGCGTAGTAGGGACTAGCGGCGATGAGCAGTTCTTC; cdr3_length: 15; clone_size: NA; j_call: TRBJ2-1; v_call: TRBV9; d_call: TRBD2
cdr3_aa: CASSLPRDTQYF; cdr3_nt: TGTGCCAGCAGTCTCCCAAGGGATACGCAGTATTTT; cdr3_length: 12; clone_size: NA; j_call: TRBJ2-3; v_call: TRBV12-3/TRBV12-4; d_call: NA
cdr3_aa: CASSPLRTEAFF; cdr3_nt: TGTGCCAGCAGCCCCCTTCGGACTGAAGCTTTCTTT; cdr3_length: 12; clone_size: NA; j_call: TRBJ1-1; v_call: TRBV11-1; d_call: NA
cdr3_aa: CASSSEVGRTNGYTF; cdr3_nt: TGTGCCAGCAGCTCCGAGGTGGGCAGGACCAATGGCTACACCTTC; cdr3_length: 15; clone_size: NA; j_call: TRBJ1-2; v_call: TRBV9; d_call: NA
cdr3_aa: CASRSSSAEQFF; cdr3_nt: TGTGCCAGCAGGAGTTCTAGCGCTGAGCAGTTCTTC; cdr3_length: 12; clone_size: NA; j_call: TRBJ2-1; v_call: TRBV6-5; d_call: NA
cdr3_aa: CSAGGLADYYNEQFF; cdr3_nt: TGCAGTGCTGGGGGACTAGCGGATTACTACAATGAGCAGTTCTTC; cdr3_length: 15; clone_size: NA; j_call: TRBJ2-1; v_call: TRBV20-1; d_call: TRBD2
cdr3_aa: CASSHASGRSGTQYF; cdr3_nt: TGCGCCAGCAGCCATGCTAGCGGGAGGAGCGGGACCCAGTACTTC; cdr3_length: 15; clone_size: once; j_call: TRBJ2-5; v_call: TRBV5-1; d_call: TRBD2
cdr3_aa: CASSQSPGQGLGYTF; cdr3_nt: TGTGCCAGCAGCCAATCGCCGGGACAGGGTTTAGGCTACACCTTC; cdr3_length: 15; clone_size: NA; j_call: TRBJ1-2; v_call: TRBV7-9; d_call: TRBD1
cdr3_aa: CASSLDVGLVYEQYF; cdr3_nt: TGTGCCAGCAGCTTAGATGTAGGACTAGTCTACGAGCAGTACTTC; cdr3_length: 15; clone_size: NA; j_call: TRBJ2-7; v_call: TRBV7-9; d_call: TRBD2
cdr3_aa: CASSHETSGRKHEQYF; cdr3_nt: TGCGCCAGCAGCCACGAGACTAGCGGGAGGAAACACGAGCAGTACTTC; cdr3_length: 16; clone_size: NA; j_call: TRBJ2-7; v_call: TRBV4-1; d_call: TRBD2
cdr3_aa: CASSTSSHAEEAFF; cdr3_nt: TGTGCCAGTAGTACTTCGTCCCACGCGGAGGAAGCTTTCTTT; cdr3_length: 14; clone_size: once; j_call: TRBJ1-1; v_call: TRBV19; d_call: NA